Listed here are 2 T cell receptor beta chains from one sample, sequenced in a study of identical twins. Each CDR3 protein is one row after TCRdb ran MiXCR on the 5' RACE reads. Here the sample spans approximately 230,000 distinct CDR3 sequences, roughly an eighth being singletons. Material for sequencing was memory (CD45RO+) T cells sorted from blood. Source of these receptors: a woman between 18 and 29 years old in good health.

The V and J genes are TRBV3-1 and TRBJ2-7; no definite D call. Trimming took 0 bases from V and 2 from J, leaving 11 bases between them. Germline V gene data show CDR1 as LGHDT and CDR2 as YNNKEL (reference sequence). This CDR3 is built from 15 residues. This CDR3 is CASSQDRDSPYEQYF. The CDR3 region has the DNA TGTGCCAGCAGCCAAGATCGAGACTCTCCCTACGAGCAGTACTTC.

The J gene is TRBJ2-3, the V gene TRBV27; D not resolved. V was trimmed by 6 bases and J by 2 bases, leaving 12 bases between them. The CDR3 totals 14 residues. From germline, CDR1 is MNHEY and CDR2 SMNVEV (reference sequence). The DNA for the CDR3 is TGTGCCAGCAGGGGAAAGGCTTTCACAGATACGCAGTATTTT. This translates into CASRGKAFTDTQYF.